The 8 T cell receptor beta chains below come from one sample, sequenced in a study of blood T cell repertoires in COVID-19. Here immunoSEQ multiplex PCR was the method, and the copy in TCRdb shows in-frame clones only, minus some. Of over 55,000 clones in the sample, 65% to 90% were seen once. Sequenced sample: peripheral blood. Receptor source: a man in his fifties or sixties with acute or convalescent COVID-19.

CDR3 DNA: TGCGCCAGCAGCTTGGTGGACAGCGCCTACGAGCAGTACTTC. Residues: CASSLVDSAYEQYF. The rearrangement joins TRBV5-1 to TRBJ2-7; the D gene is possibly TRBD1 (6 bases). The CDR3 length is 14 residues. Looked up from germline, CDR1 is SGHRS and CDR2 is YFSETQ. V gave up 0 bases and J gave up 2 bases, with 9 bases separating them.

The CDR3 region is CASSLQGNTYGYTF. In DNA form, the CDR3 reads TGTGCCAGCAGCTTACAGGGCAACACCTATGGCTACACCTTC. V is TRBV5-6 and J is TRBJ1-2; TRBD1 is a possible D gene (6 bases). Germline CDR1 SGHDT, CDR2 YYEEEE. This CDR3 region has 14 residues. V lost 2 bases and J lost 4, with 12 bases in between.

The V and J genes are TRBV7-8 and TRBJ1-4; D is undetermined. Trimming took 0 bases from V and 0 from J, leaving 11 bases between them. The CDR3 runs to 17 residues. CDR1 is SGHVS, CDR2 FQNEAQ, per germline. CDR3 in amino acids: CASSLAGEIATNEKLFF. CDR3 nucleotide sequence: TGTGCCAGCAGCTTAGCGGGAGAAATTGCAACTAATGAAAAACTGTTTTTT.

V usage is TRBV18 and J usage is TRBJ2-1; 7 bases match TRBD2. The CDR3 contains 17 residues. Trimming removed 3 bases from V and 0 bases from J; junction bases left unmatched: 8. The germline V gene encodes CDR1 KGHSH and CDR2 LQKENI. CDR3 in amino acids: CASSPVGPGGSYNEQFF. The DNA for the CDR3 is TGTGCCAGCTCACCGGTAGGGCCGGGGGGCTCCTACAATGAGCAGTTCTTC.

J is TRBJ1-5 and V is TRBV19; 10 nucleotides agree with TRBD1. The CDR3 spans 14 residues. Germline lookup yields CDR1 LNHDA and CDR2 SQIVND (reference sequence). J was trimmed by 2 bases and V by 6 bases; bases with no gene match: 1. The DNA of the CDR3 is TGTGCCAGTAGGGGGACAGGGGGCAATCAGCCCCAGCATTTT. Translating it yields CASRGTGGNQPQHF.

The V and J genes are TRBV19 and TRBJ1-2, with D possibly matching TRBD1 (6 bases). The ends were cut back, 5 bases at V and 3 bases at J, with 16 bases in the middle. Germline V gene sequence: CDR1 LNHDA, CDR2 SQIVND (reference sequence). The length of the CDR3 is 15 residues. CDR3 loop: CASSLGRDIYYGYTF. CDR3 DNA: TGTGCCAGTAGTCTCGGCCGGGACATCTACTATGGCTACACCTTC. Filled out from reference TRBV19 and TRBJ1-2, the complete variable domain reads DGGITQSPKYLFRKEGQNVTLSCEQNLNHDAMYWYRQDPGQGLRLIYYSQIVNDFQKGDIAEGYSVSREKKESFPLTVTSAQKNPTAFYLCASSLGRDIYYGYTFGSGTRLTVV.

This chain uses TRBV18 with TRBJ1-1, with TRBD1 as a possible D gene (6 bases). V was pared by 3 bases and J by 5 bases, with 10 bases between. Germline CDR1 is KGHSH and CDR2 is LQKENI. The CDR3 covers 13 residues. The CDR3 DNA is TGTGCCAGCTCACCCTCCAGGGGAACTGAAGCTTTCTTT. Protein sequence: CASSPSRGTEAFF.

This CDR3 is CASSVAAGDEKLFF. The CDR3 DNA reads TGTGCCAGCAGCGTAGCGGCGGGAGATGAAAAACTGTTTTTT. This rearrangement joins TRBV9 to TRBJ1-4; D not resolved. The CDR3 is 14 amino acids. V lost 0 bases and J 6 bases, leaving 9 bases between the germline ends. In germline, CDR1 is SGDLS, CDR2 YYNGEE.